These 28 T cell receptor beta chains came from one sample sequenced in a study of cytomegalovirus exposure and HLA in healthy donors. Primers: 60 Vbeta forward and 13 Jbeta reverse. Clones were sequenced by immunoSEQ multiplex PCR, and TCRdb holds only the in-frame ones, with some missing. The data contain about 170,000 clones, roughly 84% of them singletons. The sequenced sample consisted of PBMCs. Source of these receptors: a male donor in good health and CMV-seronegative.

This rearrangement joins TRBV5-1 to TRBJ2-2, with D tentatively TRBD1 (6 bases). The CDR3 is 15 amino acids. CDR1 SGHRS and CDR2 YFSETQ come from the germline V gene. Trimming removed 3 bases at V and 4 bases at J, with 13 bases between. CDR3 protein: CASSSGAAGTGELFF. In DNA form, the CDR3 reads TGCGCCAGCAGCTCAGGGGCGGCGGGCACCGGGGAGCTGTTTTTT. The full variable domain, in which reference TRBV5-1 and TRBJ2-2 provide the parts outside the CDR3, is KAGVTQTPRYLIKTRGQQVTLSCSPISGHRSVSWYQQTPGQGLQFLFEYFSETQRNKGNFPGRFSGRQFSNSRSEMNVSTLELGDSALYLCASSSGAAGTGELFFGEGSRLTVL.

The chain carries TRBV6-6 and TRBJ2-7, with TRBD1 as a possible D gene (6 bases). Germline V gene data show CDR1 as MNHNY and CDR2 as SVGAGI (reference sequence). CDR3 length: 12 residues. The germline V and J ends were trimmed by 6 bases and 5 bases, with 11 bases remaining between them. The CDR3 region is CASSWGPDEQYF. The CDR3 DNA sequence: TGTGCCAGCAGCTGGGGGCCGGACGAGCAGTACTTC.

The rearrangement joins TRBV19 to TRBJ1-2; possibly TRBD1 for D (6 bases). Germline CDR1 and CDR2: LNHDA and SQIVND (reference sequence). V was clipped by 6 bases and J by 1 base, with 12 bases between them. The CDR3 totals 14 residues. Written as DNA, the CDR3 is TGTGCCAGTAGCAACGGACAGATTAACTATGGCTACACCTTC. Protein product: CASSNGQINYGYTF. Full variable domain (outside the CDR3, taken from reference TRBV19 and TRBJ1-2): DGGITQSPKYLFRKEGQNVTLSCEQNLNHDAMYWYRQDPGQGLRLIYYSQIVNDFQKGDIAEGYSVSREKKESFPLTVTSAQKNPTAFYLCASSNGQINYGYTFGSGTRLTVV.

This clone appeared once. The rearrangement links TRBV27 to TRBJ2-7, with D unclear. Trimming removed 3 bases at V and 4 bases at J, with 10 bases between. The length of the CDR3 is 13 residues. CDR1 is MNHEY, CDR2 SMNVEV, per germline (reference sequence). CDR3 loop: CASSFHGVYEQYF. As DNA, the CDR3 is TGTGCCAGCAGTTTCCACGGAGTATACGAGCAGTACTTC.

Regarding this clone: One junction end does not reproduce the germline sequence, and a read error may be involved. V and J are TRBV7-9 and TRBJ1-1; D remains unclear. Germline V CDR1 and CDR2: SEHNR, FQNEAQ (reference sequence). This CDR3 region has 16 residues. The DNA for the CDR3 is TGTTCCAGCAGCTTAGTATTTGGGTTTGAGGGTCCTGAAGCTTTCTTT. Amino acid sequence: CSSSLVFGFEGPEAFF. The complete variable domain, with remaining parts taken from reference TRBV7-9 and TRBJ1-1, reads DTGVSQNPRHKITKRGQNVTFRCDPISEHNRLYWYRQTLGQGPEFLTYFQNEAQLEKSRLLSDRFSAERPKGSFSTLEIQRTEQGDSAMYLCSSSLVFGFEGPEAFFGQGTRLTVV.

This chain links TRBV19 with TRBJ2-5; TRBD1 matches at 12 bases. The J call is in doubt because the DNA end fits TRBJ2-7 better. CDR1 LNHDA and CDR2 SQIVND come from the germline V gene (reference sequence). The CDR3 sequence is 14 residues long. The DNA for the CDR3 is TGTGCCAGTAGGGGACAGGGGGCCTCCTACGAGCAGTACTTC. Translation gives CASRGQGASYEQYF.

CDR3 coding DNA: TGTGCTAGCTCGGGCAGGGAATGGTACGAGCAGTACTTC. This codes for CASSGREWYEQYF. V usage is TRBV12-5 and J usage is TRBJ2-7; D is perhaps TRBD1 (5 bases). The CDR3 is 13 residues long. V gave up 9 bases and J gave up 4 bases, with 16 bases separating them. CDR1 is LGHNT, CDR2 FRNRAP, per germline.

The DNA for the CDR3 is TGTGCCAGCAGCGCGGGGCCGGGGGAATTTAGGGAGACCCAGTACTTC. Translated: CASSAGPGEFRETQYF. V usage is TRBV9 and J usage is TRBJ2-5, with TRBD2 as a possible D gene (6 bases). This CDR3 has 16 residues. Per the germline V gene, CDR1 is SGDLS and CDR2 is YYNGEE. Trimming pared 3 bases from V and 5 bases from J, leaving 20 bases between.

The sample holds one count of this clone. Other DNA sequences in this specimen translate into the identical CDR3. The chain links TRBV7-2 to TRBJ1-1, with 9 bases matching TRBD1. Germline CDR1 and CDR2: SGHTA and FQGNSA. Trimming cost V 3 bases and J 2 bases; bases outside gene matches: 1. The CDR3 spans 14 residues. In nucleotides, the CDR3 is TGTGCCAGCAGCTTGGGACAGGGCAACACTGAAGCTTTCTTT. Its protein is CASSLGQGNTEAFF.

The genes are TRBV5-4 and TRBJ2-6; 10 nucleotides line up with TRBD1. The V segment lost 4 bases and the J segment 4 bases; nucleotides outside the gene matches: 8. From germline, CDR1 is SGHNT and CDR2 YYREEE (reference sequence). The CDR3 loop spans 17 amino acids. In nucleotides, the CDR3 is TGTGCCAGCAGCATTCGGGACAGGGGTACAGGGGCCAACGTCCTGACTTTC. Translation: CASSIRDRGTGANVLTF.

This clone was seen a handful of times. V and J are TRBV2 and TRBJ1-3; weak D call: TRBD1 (6 bases). The CDR3 spans 13 residues. Trimming shortened V by 2 bases and J by 4 bases, and 6 bases separated the two germline ends. Per the germline V gene, CDR1 is SNHLY and CDR2 is FYNNEI. The chain's CDR3 is CASSETGGNTIYF. The CDR3 nucleotides read TGTGCCAGCAGTGAAACAGGGGGAAACACCATATATTTT. Full variable domain (outside the CDR3, taken from reference TRBV2 and TRBJ1-3): EPEVTQTPSHQVTQMGQEVILRCVPISNHLYFYWYRQILGQKVEFLVSFYNNEISEKSEIFDDQFSVERPDGSNFTLKIRSTKLEDSAMYFCASSETGGNTIYFGEGSWLTVV.

The V and J genes are TRBV10-3 and TRBJ2-3; TRBD1 matches at 8 bases. With 2 bases clipped from V and 5 bases from J, the junction kept 12 bases outside the gene matches. Germline V gives CDR1 ENHRY, CDR2 SYGVKD. The CDR3 length is 17 residues. The CDR3 region is CAISETRQGRDKDTQYF. In nucleotides, the CDR3 is TGTGCCATCAGTGAGACTCGACAGGGGCGGGATAAAGATACGCAGTATTTT.

The CDR3 here is CASSAGGLETQYF. CDR3 bases: TGTGCCAGCAGCGCAGGGGGCCTAGAGACCCAGTACTTC. The genes are TRBV9 and TRBJ2-5, with 8 bases matching TRBD1. With 3 bases clipped from V and 4 bases from J, the junction kept 2 bases outside the gene matches. The CDR3 runs to 13 residues. Germline loops: CDR1 SGDLS, CDR2 YYNGEE.

The CDR3 reads CAWSVPGKISPLHF. CDR3 coding DNA: TGTGCCTGGAGTGTACCAGGGAAGATTTCACCCCTCCACTTT. V is TRBV30 and J is TRBJ1-6, with D possibly matching TRBD1 (5 bases). The CDR3 has 14 residues. Trimming stripped 0 bases from V and 9 bases from J, with 12 bases between. Per the germline V gene, CDR1 is GTSNPN and CDR2 is SVGIG (reference sequence).

This rearrangement joins TRBV7-9 to TRBJ2-1; the D is unclear. This CDR3 comprises 13 residues. V lost 4 bases and J 2 bases, leaving 6 bases between the germline ends. CDR1 SEHNR and CDR2 FQNEAQ come from the germline V gene (reference sequence). Here the CDR3 DNA reads TGTGCCAGCAGCTCTACCCCCTACAATGAGCAGTTCTTC. It specifies CASSSTPYNEQFF. Full variable domain (outside the CDR3, taken from reference TRBV7-9 and TRBJ2-1): DTGVSQNPRHKITKRGQNVTFRCDPISEHNRLYWYRQTLGQGPEFLTYFQNEAQLEKSRLLSDRFSAERPKGSFSTLEIQRTEQGDSAMYLCASSSTPYNEQFFGPGTRLTVL.

The chain combines TRBV5-8 with TRBJ1-1; D unclear. This CDR3 comprises 16 residues. Trimming stripped 7 bases from V and 4 bases from J, with 23 bases between. In germline, CDR1 is SGHTS, CDR2 YDEGEE. The CDR3 sequence: CASRFGVWGQATEAFF. The CDR3 nucleotides are TGTGCCAGCCGGTTCGGGGTTTGGGGTCAGGCCACTGAAGCTTTCTTT.

V is TRBV19 and J is TRBJ2-3; weak D call: TRBD2 (5 bases). This CDR3 is built from 14 residues. V lost 3 bases and J lost 7, with 14 bases in between. From germline, CDR1 is LNHDA and CDR2 SQIVND (reference sequence). The CDR3 region is CASSILASMNTQYF. For the CDR3, the DNA is TGTGCCAGTAGTATTCTCGCTAGCATGAATACGCAGTATTTT.

This chain joins TRBV7-9 and TRBJ2-1; 8 bases map to TRBD1. With V trimmed by 0 bases and J by 8 bases, 3 bases remained unmatched. CDR1 and CDR2 from the germline V gene are SEHNR and FQNEAQ (reference sequence). The CDR3 extends over 14 amino acids. The CDR3 is CASSLAAGGHEQFF. The DNA for the CDR3 is TGTGCCAGCAGCTTAGCGGCAGGGGGCCATGAGCAGTTCTTC.

The chain employs TRBV9 and TRBJ2-7, with D perhaps matching TRBD1 (5 bases). The V gene's germline CDR1 is SGDLS and CDR2 YYNGEE. The V gene lost 0 bases and the J gene lost 6 bases, with 19 bases spanning the gap. The CDR3 runs 16 residues. CDR3 protein: CASSVGSAGQFSEQYF. CDR3 nucleotides: TGTGCCAGCAGCGTAGGGTCCGCAGGGCAGTTTAGCGAGCAGTACTTC. Filled out from reference TRBV9 and TRBJ2-7, the complete variable domain reads DSGVTQTPKHLITATGQRVTLRCSPRSGDLSVYWYQQSLDQGLQFLIQYYNGEERAKGNILERFSAQQFPDLHSELNLSSLELGDSALYFCASSVGSAGQFSEQYFGPGTRLTVT.

Here the CDR3 reads CASSPRLAERPSNEQFF. DNA for the CDR3: TGTGCCAGCAGCCCTCGACTAGCGGAGCGTCCCTCCAATGAGCAGTTCTTC. The V and J genes are TRBV7-6 and TRBJ2-1, with 9 nucleotides matching TRBD2. Germline trimming cut 5 bases from V and 6 bases from J; bases unmatched to any gene: 14. The V gene's germline CDR1 is SGHVS and CDR2 FNYEAQ. The CDR3 loop spans 17 amino acids.

The V and J genes are TRBV7-6 and TRBJ2-3; D ambiguous. Deletions cut 2 bases from V and 7 bases from J, with 34 bases between. Germline CDR1 reads SGHVS; CDR2 reads FNYEAQ. This CDR3 is built from 21 residues. The DNA of the CDR3 is TGTGCCAGCAGCTTAATTCCCGCCATCGCGGTCGGAACATATACTCAGAATACGCAGTATTTT. This encodes CASSLIPAIAVGTYTQNTQYF. The variable domain in full, completed from reference TRBV7-6 and TRBJ2-3, reads GAGVSQSPRYKVTKRGQDVALRCDPISGHVSLYWYRQALGQGPEFLTYFNYEAQQDKSGLPNDRFSAERPEGSISTLTIQRTEQRDSAMYRCASSLIPAIAVGTYTQNTQYFGPGTRLTVL.

The chain recombines TRBV28 with TRBJ1-5, with 8 bases lining up with TRBD1. After removal of 4 bases from V and 2 bases from J, the junction contained 10 bases not matched to a gene. The V gene's germline CDR1 is MDHEN and CDR2 SYDVKM. The CDR3 is 17 residues long. The CDR3 reads CASSSWAGQGGNQPQHF. The CDR3 region has the DNA TGTGCCAGCAGTTCCTGGGCCGGACAGGGAGGCAATCAGCCCCAGCATTTT.

V usage is TRBV19 and J usage is TRBJ1-1; possibly TRBD1 for D (6 bases). In germline, CDR1 is LNHDA, CDR2 SQIVND (reference sequence). Trimming pared 4 bases from V and 11 bases from J, leaving 14 bases between. The CDR3 is made up of 12 amino acids. CDR3 amino acids: CASSTYRAEAFF. The CDR3, as DNA: TGTGCCAGTAGTACCTACAGGGCCGAGGCTTTCTTT.

The genes are TRBV10-1 and TRBJ2-2; D possibly corresponds to TRBD1 (5 bases). With 6 bases removed from V and 4 bases from J, the gap between germline ends came to 9 bases. The CDR3 sequence is 13 residues long. CDR1 WNHNN and CDR2 SYGVQD come from the germline V gene (reference sequence). Here the CDR3 reads CASSRVPTGELFF. The CDR3 region has the DNA TGCGCCAGCAGCAGGGTTCCCACCGGGGAGCTGTTTTTT.

This clone showed up just once. The chain joins TRBV18 to TRBJ2-7; 7 bases align to TRBD2. Germline lookup yields CDR1 KGHSH and CDR2 LQKENI. Unmatched junction bases numbered 13, after V lost 2 bases and J lost 0 bases. The CDR3 runs to 18 residues. The CDR3 loop reads CASSPFKGLGGSSYEQYF. CDR3 coding DNA: TGTGCCAGCTCACCATTCAAGGGGCTTGGCGGGAGCTCCTACGAGCAGTACTTC.

The V call is TRBV10-2, the J call TRBJ2-1; 9 positions agree with TRBD2. Germline-derived CDR1 and CDR2 are WSHSY and SAAADI. Trimming took 4 bases from V and 3 from J; bases not matched to a gene: 10. The CDR3 spans 17 residues. The CDR3 DNA follows: TGCGCCAGCAGTGTCGTTGGGCGGGGGGGCCTCTACAATGAGCAGTTCTTC. This encodes CASSVVGRGGLYNEQFF.

The J gene is TRBJ1-3, the V gene TRBV5-1; tentative D call: TRBD1 (6 bases). Deletions cut 0 bases from V and 4 bases from J, with 14 bases between. Germline values: CDR1 SGHRS, CDR2 YFSETQ. CDR3 length equals 16 residues. The CDR3 loop reads CASSLESAGAGNTIYF. The CDR3 DNA follows: TGCGCCAGCAGCTTGGAGTCCGCAGGGGCCGGAAACACCATATATTTT. Supplemented by reference TRBV5-1 and TRBJ1-3, the full variable domain reads KAGVTQTPRYLIKTRGQQVTLSCSPISGHRSVSWYQQTPGQGLQFLFEYFSETQRNKGNFPGRFSGRQFSNSRSEMNVSTLELGDSALYLCASSLESAGAGNTIYFGEGSWLTVV.

The V call is TRBV28, the J call TRBJ2-4; the match to TRBD1 covers 9 bases. Germline trimming cut 7 bases from V and 9 bases from J; bases unmatched to any gene: 13. Germline lookup yields CDR1 MDHEN and CDR2 SYDVKM. The CDR3 extends over 15 amino acids. The CDR3 protein is CASIPTGGAQSIQYF. DNA for the CDR3: TGTGCCAGCATTCCTACAGGGGGCGCCCAAAGCATTCAGTACTTC.